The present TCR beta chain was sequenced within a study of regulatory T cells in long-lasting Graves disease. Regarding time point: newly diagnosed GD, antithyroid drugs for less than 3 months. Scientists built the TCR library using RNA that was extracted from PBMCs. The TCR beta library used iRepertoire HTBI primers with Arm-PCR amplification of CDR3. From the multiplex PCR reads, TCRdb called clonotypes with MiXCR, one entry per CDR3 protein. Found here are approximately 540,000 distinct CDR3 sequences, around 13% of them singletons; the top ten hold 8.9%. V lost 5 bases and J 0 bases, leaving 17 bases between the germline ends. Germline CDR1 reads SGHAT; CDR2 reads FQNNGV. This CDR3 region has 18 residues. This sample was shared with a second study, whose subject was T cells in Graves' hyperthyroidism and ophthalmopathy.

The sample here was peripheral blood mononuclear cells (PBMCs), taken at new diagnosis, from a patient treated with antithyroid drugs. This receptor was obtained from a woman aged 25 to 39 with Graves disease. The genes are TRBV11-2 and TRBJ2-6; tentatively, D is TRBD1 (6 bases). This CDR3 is CASSLTRQAVSGANVLTF. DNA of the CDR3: TGTGCCAGCAGCCTGACCAGACAGGCAGTCTCTGGGGCCAACGTCCTGACTTTC.